This TCR beta chain was retrieved from a study of cytomegalovirus exposure and HLA in healthy donors. Study results and limitations: Per published reports, the classifier diagnosed cytomegalovirus status with high specificity and sensitivity. When analyzed later, a missense DCLRE1C variant was found to be linked to TCR beta V- and J-gene trimming.

After removal of 6 bases from V and 3 bases from J, the junction contained 11 bases not matched to a gene. Per the germline V gene, CDR1 is SNHLY and CDR2 is FYNNEI. The CDR3 is made up of 16 amino acids. As regards this clone: Its target is not known.

60 Vbeta and 13 Jbeta primers were used in PCR. Generated by immunoSEQ multiplex PCR, the TCRdb table keeps only in-frame clones and is missing some. The sample yields around 200,000 clones, 80% seen once. Sequenced input: PBMCs. The TCR originated in a boy aged 5 to 17 in good health and CMV-seronegative. The V gene is TRBV2, the J gene TRBJ1-5; 7 positions match TRBD1. Here the CDR3 DNA reads TGTGCCAGCAGGGGTACAGGGGAATCCTACAATCAGCCCCAGCATTTT. Its translation is CASRGTGESYNQPQHF.